This T cell receptor beta chain was profiled in a study of blood T cells in healthy people across ages. Study observations and caveats: Any conclusive comparison of naive versus antigen-experienced cells was prevented by using unsorted PBMCs. Older individuals had lower TCR beta diversity per million T cells (the decline was roughly linear).

As to this clonotype: What it recognizes is unknown.

Primed by a sample-barcoded 5' primer and a J-beta primer mix, a second PCR proceeded for 7 to 11 cycles. TCRdb re-called the 5' RACE reads with MiXCR, one entry per CDR3 protein. The sample shows roughly 650,000 distinct CDR3 sequences, 32% of them seen only once. Input material: blood. The TCR comes from a woman of 80 years or more in good health.

CDR3 amino acids: CASSLEGGHWEQYF. The CDR3 DNA is TGTGCCAGCAGCCTCGAAGGGGGGCATTGGGAGCAGTACTTC. The V call is TRBV7-2, the J call TRBJ2-7; D could derive from TRBD1 or TRBD2 (6 bases each). The V gene lost 5 bases and the J gene lost 7 bases, with 18 bases spanning the gap. The CDR3 runs 14 residues. Germline CDR1 and CDR2: SGHTA and FQGNSA.